Detailed here is one T cell receptor beta chain. This specimen comes from a study of early stage breast cancer tumors. Repertoires were generated with immunoSEQ multiplex PCR, while TCRdb's copy carries only in-frame clones and drops some. This table has several thousand clones, more than 55% appearing once. The length of the CDR3 is 17 residues. Germline CDR1 is GTSNPN and CDR2 is SVGIG (reference sequence). The V and J ends lost 0 bases and 5 bases respectively, with 19 bases between them. The receptor's source is a person between 45 and 65 years old with breast cancer. Material for sequencing was breast tumor tissue. The chain couples TRBV30 to TRBJ2-2; the D gene could be TRBD1 or TRBD2 (7 bases each). CDR3 DNA: TGTGCCTGGAGTGTATTCCCTCCGCAGGGGGGGACCGGGGAGCTGTTTTTT. Protein product: CAWSVFPPQGGTGELFF.